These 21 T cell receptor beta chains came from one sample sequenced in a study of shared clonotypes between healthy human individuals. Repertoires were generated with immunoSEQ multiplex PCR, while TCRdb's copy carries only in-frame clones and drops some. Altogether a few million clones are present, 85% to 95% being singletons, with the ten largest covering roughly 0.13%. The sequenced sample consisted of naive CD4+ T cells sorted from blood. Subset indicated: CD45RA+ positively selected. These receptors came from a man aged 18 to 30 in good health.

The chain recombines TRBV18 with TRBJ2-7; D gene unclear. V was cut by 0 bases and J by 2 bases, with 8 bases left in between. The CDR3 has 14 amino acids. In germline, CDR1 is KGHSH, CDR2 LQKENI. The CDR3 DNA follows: TGTGCCAGCTCACCACCATTCAAAACCTACGAGCAGTACTTC. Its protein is CASSPPFKTYEQYF.

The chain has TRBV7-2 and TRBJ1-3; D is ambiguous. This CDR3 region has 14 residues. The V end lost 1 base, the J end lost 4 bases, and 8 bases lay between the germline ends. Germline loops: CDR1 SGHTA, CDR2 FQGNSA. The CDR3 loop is CASSLGVQGNTIYF. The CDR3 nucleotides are TGTGCCAGCAGCTTAGGGGTCCAGGGAAACACCATATATTTT.

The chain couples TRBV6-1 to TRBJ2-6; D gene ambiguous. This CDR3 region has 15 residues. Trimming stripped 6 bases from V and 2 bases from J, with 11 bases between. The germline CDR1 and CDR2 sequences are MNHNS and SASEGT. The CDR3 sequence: CASRREGTGANVLTF. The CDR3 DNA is TGTGCCAGCAGACGAGAAGGAACTGGGGCCAACGTCCTGACTTTC.

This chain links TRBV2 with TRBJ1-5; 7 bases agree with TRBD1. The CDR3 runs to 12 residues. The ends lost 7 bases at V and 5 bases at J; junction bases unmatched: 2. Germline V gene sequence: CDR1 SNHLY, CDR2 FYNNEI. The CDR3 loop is CASTTGDQPQHF. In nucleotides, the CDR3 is TGTGCCAGCACCACAGGGGATCAGCCCCAGCATTTT.

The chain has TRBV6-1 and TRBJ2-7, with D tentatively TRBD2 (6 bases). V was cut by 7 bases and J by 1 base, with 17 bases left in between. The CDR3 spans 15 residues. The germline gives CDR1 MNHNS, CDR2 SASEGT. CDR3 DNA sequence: TGTGCCAGCACCCTGATGCGGGAAAGGTCCTACGAGCAGTACTTC. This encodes CASTLMRERSYEQYF.

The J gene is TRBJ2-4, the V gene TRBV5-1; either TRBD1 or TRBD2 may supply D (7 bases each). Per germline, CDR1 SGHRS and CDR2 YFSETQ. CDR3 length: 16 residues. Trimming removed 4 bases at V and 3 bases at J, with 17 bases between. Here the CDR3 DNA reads TGCGCCAGCAGCGACTCCAGGGGGGGAGGCAAAAACATTCAGTACTTC. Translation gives CASSDSRGGGKNIQYF.

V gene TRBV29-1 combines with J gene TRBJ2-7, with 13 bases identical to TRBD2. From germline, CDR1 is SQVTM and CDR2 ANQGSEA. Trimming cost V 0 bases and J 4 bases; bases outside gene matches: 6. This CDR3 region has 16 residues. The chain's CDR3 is CSVEDRTSGSMYEQYF. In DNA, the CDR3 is TGCAGCGTTGAAGACCGGACTAGCGGGAGTATGTACGAGCAGTACTTC.

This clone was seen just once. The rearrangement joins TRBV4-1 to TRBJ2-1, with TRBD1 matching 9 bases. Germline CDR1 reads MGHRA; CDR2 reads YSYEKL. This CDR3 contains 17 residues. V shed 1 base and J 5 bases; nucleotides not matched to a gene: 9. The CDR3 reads CASSQVLTGGHDNEQFF. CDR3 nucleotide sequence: TGCGCCAGCAGCCAAGTTCTCACAGGGGGCCACGACAATGAGCAGTTCTTC.

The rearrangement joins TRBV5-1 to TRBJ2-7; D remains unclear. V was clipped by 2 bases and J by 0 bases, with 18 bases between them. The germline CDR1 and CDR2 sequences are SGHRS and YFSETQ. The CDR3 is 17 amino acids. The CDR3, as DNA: TGCGCCAGCAGCTTTCGGGCGCCCGTATCCAGCTCCTACGAGCAGTACTTC. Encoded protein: CASSFRAPVSSSYEQYF.

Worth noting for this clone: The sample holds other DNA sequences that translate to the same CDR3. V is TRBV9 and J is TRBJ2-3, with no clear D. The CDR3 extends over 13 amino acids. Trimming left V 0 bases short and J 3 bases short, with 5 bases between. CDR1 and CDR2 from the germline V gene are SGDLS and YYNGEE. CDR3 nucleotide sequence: TGTGCCAGCAGCGTAGACTGGACAGATACGCAGTATTTT. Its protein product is CASSVDWTDTQYF.

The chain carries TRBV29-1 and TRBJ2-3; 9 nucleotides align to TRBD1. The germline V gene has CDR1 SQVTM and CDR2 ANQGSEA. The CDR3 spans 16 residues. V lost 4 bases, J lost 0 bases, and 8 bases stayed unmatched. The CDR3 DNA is TGCAGCGTTGCAGACAGGGGGGGATACAGCACAGATACGCAGTATTTT. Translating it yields CSVADRGGYSTDTQYF.

CDR3: CASSQDLEAFF. CDR3 DNA sequence: TGTGCCAGCTCCCAGGATCTTGAAGCTTTCTTT. V usage is TRBV18 and J usage is TRBJ1-1, with no clear D. From germline, CDR1 is KGHSH and CDR2 LQKENI. V lost 6 bases and J 7 bases, leaving 9 bases between the germline ends. The CDR3 loop spans 11 amino acids. Complete variable domain (other parts from reference TRBV18 and TRBJ1-1): NAGVMQNPRHLVRRRGQEARLRCSPMKGHSHVYWYRQLPEEGLKFMVYLQKENIIDESGMPKERFSAEFPKEGPSILRIQQVVRGDSAAYFCASSQDLEAFFGQGTRLTVV.

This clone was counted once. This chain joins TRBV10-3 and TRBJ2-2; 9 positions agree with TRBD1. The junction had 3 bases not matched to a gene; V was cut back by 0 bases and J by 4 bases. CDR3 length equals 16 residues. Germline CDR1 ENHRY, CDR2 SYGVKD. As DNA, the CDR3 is TGTGCCATCAGTGAGTCTAGGGGACAGGGCACCGGGGAGCTGTTTTTT. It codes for CAISESRGQGTGELFF.

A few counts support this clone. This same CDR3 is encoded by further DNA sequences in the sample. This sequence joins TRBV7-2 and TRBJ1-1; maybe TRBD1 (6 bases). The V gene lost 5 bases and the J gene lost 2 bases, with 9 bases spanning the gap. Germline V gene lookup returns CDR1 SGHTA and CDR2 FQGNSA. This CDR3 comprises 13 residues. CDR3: CASSQTGNTEAFF. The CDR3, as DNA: TGTGCCAGCAGCCAGACAGGAAACACTGAAGCTTTCTTT.

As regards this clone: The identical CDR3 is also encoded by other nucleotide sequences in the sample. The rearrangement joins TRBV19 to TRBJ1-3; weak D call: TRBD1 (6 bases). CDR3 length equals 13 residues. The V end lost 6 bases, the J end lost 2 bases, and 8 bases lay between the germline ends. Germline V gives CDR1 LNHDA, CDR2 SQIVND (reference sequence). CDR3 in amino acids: CASRPGAGNTIYF. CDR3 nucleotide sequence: TGTGCCAGTAGACCAGGGGCTGGAAACACCATATATTTT.

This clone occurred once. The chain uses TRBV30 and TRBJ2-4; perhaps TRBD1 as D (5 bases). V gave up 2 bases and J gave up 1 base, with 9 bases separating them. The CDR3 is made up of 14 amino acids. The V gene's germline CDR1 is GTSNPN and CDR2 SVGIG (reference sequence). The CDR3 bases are TGTGCCTGGAGTAATTACAGGGCCAAAAACATTCAGTACTTC. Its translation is CAWSNYRAKNIQYF.

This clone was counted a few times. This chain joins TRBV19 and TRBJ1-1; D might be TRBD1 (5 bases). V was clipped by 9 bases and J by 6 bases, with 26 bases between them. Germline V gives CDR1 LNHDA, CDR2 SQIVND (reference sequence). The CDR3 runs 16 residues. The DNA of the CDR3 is TGTGCCAGCTGGGGGAGGGGCCCAGCAACAAGATCTGAAGCTTTCTTT. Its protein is CASWGRGPATRSEAFF.

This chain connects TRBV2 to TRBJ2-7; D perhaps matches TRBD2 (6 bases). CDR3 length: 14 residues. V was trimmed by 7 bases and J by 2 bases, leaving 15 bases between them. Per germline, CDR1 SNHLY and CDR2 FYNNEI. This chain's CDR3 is CASTLLASTYEQYF. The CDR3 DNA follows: TGTGCCAGCACCCTCCTAGCGTCCACCTACGAGCAGTACTTC.

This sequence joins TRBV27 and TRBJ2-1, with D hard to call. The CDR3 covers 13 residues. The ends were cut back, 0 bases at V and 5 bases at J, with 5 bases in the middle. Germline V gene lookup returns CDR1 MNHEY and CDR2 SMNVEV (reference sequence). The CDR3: CASSLSLHNEQFF. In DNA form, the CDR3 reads TGTGCCAGCAGTTTATCTCTGCACAATGAGCAGTTCTTC.

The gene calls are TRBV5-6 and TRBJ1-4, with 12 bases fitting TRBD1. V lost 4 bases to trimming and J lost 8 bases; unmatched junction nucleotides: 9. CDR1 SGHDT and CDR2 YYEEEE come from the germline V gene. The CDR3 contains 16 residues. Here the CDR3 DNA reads TGTGCCAGCAGCATAGCCGGGACAGGGGGCTCAGAAAAACTGTTTTTT. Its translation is CASSIAGTGGSEKLFF. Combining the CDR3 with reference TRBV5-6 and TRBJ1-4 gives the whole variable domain DAGVTQSPTHLIKTRGQQVTLRCSPKSGHDTVSWYQQALGQGPQFIFQYYEEEERQRGNFPDRFSGHQFPNYSSELNVNALLLGDSALYLCASSIAGTGGSEKLFFGSGTQLSVL.

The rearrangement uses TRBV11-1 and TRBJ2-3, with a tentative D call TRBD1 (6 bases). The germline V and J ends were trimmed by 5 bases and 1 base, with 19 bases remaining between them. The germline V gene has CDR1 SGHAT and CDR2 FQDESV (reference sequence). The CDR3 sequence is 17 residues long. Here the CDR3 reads CASSLKFGGWGTDTQYF. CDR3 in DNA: TGTGCCAGCAGCCTCAAATTTGGGGGCTGGGGCACAGATACGCAGTATTTT.